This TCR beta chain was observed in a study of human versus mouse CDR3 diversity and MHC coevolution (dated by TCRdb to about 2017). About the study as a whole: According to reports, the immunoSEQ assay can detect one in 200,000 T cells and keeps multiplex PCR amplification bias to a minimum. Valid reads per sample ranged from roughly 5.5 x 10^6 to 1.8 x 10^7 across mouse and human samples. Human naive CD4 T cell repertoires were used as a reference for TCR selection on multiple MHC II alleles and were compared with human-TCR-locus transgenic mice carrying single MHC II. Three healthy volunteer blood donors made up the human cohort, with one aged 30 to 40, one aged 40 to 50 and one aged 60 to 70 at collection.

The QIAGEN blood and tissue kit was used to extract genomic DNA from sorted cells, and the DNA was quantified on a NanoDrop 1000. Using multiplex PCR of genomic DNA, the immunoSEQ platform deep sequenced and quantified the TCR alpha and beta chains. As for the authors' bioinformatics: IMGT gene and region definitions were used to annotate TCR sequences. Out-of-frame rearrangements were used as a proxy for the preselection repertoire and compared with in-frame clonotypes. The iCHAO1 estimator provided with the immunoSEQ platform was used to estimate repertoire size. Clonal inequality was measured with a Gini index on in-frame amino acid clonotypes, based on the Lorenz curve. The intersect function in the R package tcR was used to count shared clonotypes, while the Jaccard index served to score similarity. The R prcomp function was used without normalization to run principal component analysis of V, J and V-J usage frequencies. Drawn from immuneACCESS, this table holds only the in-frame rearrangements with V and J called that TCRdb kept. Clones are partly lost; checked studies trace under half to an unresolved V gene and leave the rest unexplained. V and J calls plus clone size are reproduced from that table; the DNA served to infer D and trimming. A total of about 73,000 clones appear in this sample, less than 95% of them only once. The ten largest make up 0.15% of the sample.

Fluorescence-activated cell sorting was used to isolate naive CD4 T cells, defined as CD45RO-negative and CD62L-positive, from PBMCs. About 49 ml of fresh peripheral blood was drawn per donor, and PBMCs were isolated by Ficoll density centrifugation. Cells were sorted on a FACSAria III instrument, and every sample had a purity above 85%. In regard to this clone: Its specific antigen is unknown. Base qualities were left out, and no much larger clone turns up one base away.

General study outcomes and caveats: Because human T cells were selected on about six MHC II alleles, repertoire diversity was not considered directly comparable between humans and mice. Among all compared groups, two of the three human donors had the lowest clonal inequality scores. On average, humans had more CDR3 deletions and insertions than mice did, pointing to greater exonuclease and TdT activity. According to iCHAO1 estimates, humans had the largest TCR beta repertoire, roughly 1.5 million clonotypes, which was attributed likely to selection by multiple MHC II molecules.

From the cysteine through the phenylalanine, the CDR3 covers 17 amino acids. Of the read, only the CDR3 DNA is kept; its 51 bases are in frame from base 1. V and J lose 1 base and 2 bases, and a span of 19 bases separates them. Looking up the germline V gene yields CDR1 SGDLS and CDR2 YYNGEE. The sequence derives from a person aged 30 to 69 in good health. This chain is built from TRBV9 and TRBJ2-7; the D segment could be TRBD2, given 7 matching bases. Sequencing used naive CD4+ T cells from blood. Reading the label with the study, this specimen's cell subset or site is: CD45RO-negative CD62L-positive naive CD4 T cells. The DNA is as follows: TGTGCCAGCAGCGTATGCAGGGGTCGGGGGGAAACCTACGAGCAGTACTTC. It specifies CASSVCRGRGETYEQYF.